The rows below give T cell receptor beta chains drawn from one sample of a study of blood T cell repertoires in COVID-19. The data were produced by immunoSEQ multiplex PCR, yet TCRdb's version contains in-frame clones alone and is incomplete. Here the sample spans about 340,000 clones, over 70% being singletons. Sequencing was done on a sample of peripheral blood. These receptors were collected from a young man with active or convalescent COVID-19. Both conserved end residues are part of each CDR3. The D gene is left open where the match is weak. Expanded clones are given a class, and other clones once, few, many or no size at all.

v_gene	d_gene	abundance	j_gene	CDR3aa	CDR3nt
TRBV4-2	TRBD2	once	TRBJ2-2	CASKASGGQEGELFF	TGTGCCAGCAAAGCTAGCGGGGGCCAGGAGGGGGAGCTGTTTTTT
TRBV19	-	-	TRBJ2-7	CASSIGGEQYF	TGTGCCAGTAGTATCGGAGGGGAGCAGTACTTC
TRBV24-1	-	once	TRBJ1-2	CATSDSRTSWGYTF	TGTGCCACCAGTGATTCCAGGACATCGTGGGGCTACACCTTC
TRBV7-3	-	-	TRBJ2-1	CASSQAENEQFF	TGTGCCAGCAGCCAAGCGGAGAATGAGCAGTTCTTC
TRBV27	-	few	TRBJ2-6	CASRLSGANVLTF	TGTGCCAGCAGACTCTCTGGGGCCAACGTCCTGACTTTC
TRBV2	TRBD1	-	TRBJ2-1	CASGQGPQFF	TGTGCCAGTGGACAGGGCCCCCAGTTCTTC
TRBV11-2	TRBD2	-	TRBJ2-3	CASSPNSGRAGDTQYF	TGTGCCAGCAGTCCTAATAGCGGGAGGGCCGGTGATACGCAGTATTTT
TRBV11-3	TRBD1	-	TRBJ2-2	CASSLDLGQYTGELFF	TGTGCCAGCAGCTTAGATCTGGGACAGTACACCGGGGAGCTGTTTTTT
TRBV28	-	-	TRBJ1-5	CASTPLGQLNQPQHF	TGTGCCAGCACTCCCCTGGGGCAGCTCAATCAGCCCCAGCATTTT
TRBV4-3	TRBD2	-	TRBJ2-1	CASSRKGTSGGSSYNEQFF	TGCGCCAGCAGCCGAAAAGGGACTAGCGGGGGGAGCTCCTACAATGAGCAGTTCTTC
TRBV7-2	-	-	TRBJ2-3	CASSPVSPGAQYF	TGTGCCAGCAGCCCCGTTTCGCCCGGGGCGCAGTATTTT
TRBV15	TRBD1	-	TRBJ2-5	CATRARGRETQYF	TGTGCCACCAGGGCGAGGGGGCGGGAGACCCAGTACTTC
TRBV28	-	-	TRBJ2-2	CASSLASWAGSGELFF	TGTGCCAGCAGTTTAGCCTCCTGGGCGGGATCCGGGGAGCTGTTTTTT
TRBV4-3	-	-	TRBJ2-7	CASSQGDSSYEQYF	TGCGCCAGCAGCCAAGGGGACTCCTCCTACGAGCAGTACTTC
TRBV24-1	TRBD1	once	TRBJ2-5	CATSDPDRGYQETQYF	TGTGCCACCAGTGATCCGGACAGGGGTTACCAAGAGACCCAGTACTTC
TRBV6-5	-	few	TRBJ1-1	CASSSEKGYTEAFF	TGTGCCAGCAGTTCCGAGAAGGGGTACACTGAAGCTTTCTTT
TRBV5-8	-	-	TRBJ1-5	CASSLGGRGNQPQHF	TGTGCCAGCAGCTTGGGCGGTCGAGGGAATCAGCCCCAGCATTTT
TRBV15	-	-	TRBJ2-3	CATSRDREGGTDTQYF	TGTGCCACCAGCAGAGATCGAGAGGGAGGCACAGATACGCAGTATTTT
TRBV28	-	-	TRBJ1-5	CASSLYPSSNQPQHF	TGTGCCAGCAGTTTATACCCCAGTAGCAATCAGCCCCAGCATTTT
TRBV4-3	-	-	TRBJ2-6	CASSQAGTSGANVLTF	TGCGCCAGCAGCCAGGCGGGTACCTCAGGGGCCAACGTCCTGACTTTC
TRBV12-3/TRBV12-4	TRBD1	-	TRBJ1-6	CASGQGNSPLHF	TGTGCCAGCGGACAGGGAAATTCACCCCTCCACTTT
TRBV7-9	-	-	TRBJ2-5	CASSHDPLEAKAQYF	TGTGCCAGCAGCCACGACCCCCTGGAGGCAAAGGCCCAGTACTTC
TRBV10-3	-	-	TRBJ2-3	CAIGRMKGRESTDTQYF	TGTGCCATCGGGCGGATGAAGGGTCGGGAGAGCACAGATACGCAGTATTTT
TRBV13	TRBD2	-	TRBJ2-7	CASSQAFAGGMSYEQYF	TGTGCCAGCAGCCAAGCGTTTGCGGGAGGCATGTCCTACGAGCAGTACTTC
TRBV6-5	-	-	TRBJ2-1	CASSRLRGQGNEQFF	TGTGCCAGCTCTCGCCTAAGGGGTCAAGGCAATGAGCAGTTCTTC
TRBV12-2	-	-	TRBJ1-5	CASRLAQGARGQPQHF	TGTGCAAGTCGCTTAGCCCAGGGGGCGAGAGGACAGCCCCAGCATTTT
TRBV7-2	TRBD2	-	TRBJ2-1	CASSLEVAGGYNEQFF	TGTGCCAGCAGCTTAGAGGTAGCGGGGGGTTACAATGAGCAGTTCTTC
TRBV6-4	TRBD2	once	TRBJ2-3	CASSDSAGGSDTQYF	TGTGCCAGCAGTGACTCGGCGGGGGGATCAGATACGCAGTATTTT
TRBV11-3	-	-	TRBJ2-2	CASSFRPGNTGELFF	TGTGCCAGCAGCTTCCGCCCGGGGAACACCGGGGAGCTGTTTTTT
TRBV3-1/TRBV3-2	-	few	TRBJ2-7	CASSLRTRALPRQYF	TGTGCCAGCAGCCTCCGGACAAGGGCCCTACCGCGCCAGTACTTC
TRBV4-2	-	-	TRBJ1-2	CASSQRGRRANYGYTF	TGTGCCAGCAGCCAAAGAGGGCGACGCGCTAACTATGGCTACACCTTC
TRBV29-1	-	-	TRBJ1-1	CSVLRVMNTEAFF	TGCAGCGTACTCAGGGTCATGAACACTGAAGCTTTCTTT
TRBV11-2	-	-	TRBJ2-7	CASSLVTVYEQYF	TGTGCCAGCAGCTTAGTGACAGTCTACGAGCAGTACTTC
TRBV7-2	-	-	TRBJ1-5	CASSFGGARHQPQHF	TGTGCCAGCAGCTTTGGGGGCGCGAGGCATCAGCCCCAGCATTTT
TRBV7-8	-	-	TRBJ2-1	CASSPQGVNEQFF	TGTGCCAGCAGCCCCCAGGGTGTTAATGAGCAGTTCTTC
TRBV6-2/TRBV6-3	-	-	TRBJ2-7	CASSYSWDFNSYEQYF	TGTGCCAGCAGTTACTCCTGGGACTTCAACTCCTACGAGCAGTACTTC
TRBV25-1	TRBD2	-	TRBJ2-7	CASRPGLAGGTYEQYF	TGTGCCAGCAGACCGGGACTAGCGGGAGGTACCTACGAGCAGTACTTC
TRBV9	TRBD1	many	TRBJ1-3	CASSPGGAGNTIYF	TGTGCCAGCAGCCCAGGGGGTGCAGGAAACACCATATATTTT
TRBV19	-	-	TRBJ2-3	CASSPPTDTQYF	TGTGCCAGTAGTCCTCCCACAGATACGCAGTATTTT
TRBV5-4	-	-	TRBJ2-1	CASSLWTTQESDEQFF	TGTGCCAGCAGCTTGTGGACTACCCAGGAGAGCGATGAGCAGTTCTTC
TRBV12-5	TRBD1	-	TRBJ2-4	CASGLVQVGQGKNIQYF	TGTGCTAGTGGTTTGGTACAAGTAGGACAGGGTAAAAACATTCAGTACTTC
TRBV4-1	TRBD2	-	TRBJ2-7	CASRHSGRAGYEQYF	TGCGCCAGCAGACATAGCGGGAGGGCCGGGTACGAGCAGTACTTC
TRBV10-3	-	-	TRBJ2-3	CAISDSNDLDTQYF	TGTGCCATCAGTGATAGTAATGATTTGGATACGCAGTATTTT
TRBV6-5	-	-	TRBJ2-2	CASRWGQGNTGELFF	TGTGCCAGCAGATGGGGTCAGGGGAACACCGGGGAGCTGTTTTTT
TRBV28	-	-	TRBJ2-6	CASGLSGANVLTF	TGTGCCAGCGGACTCTCTGGGGCCAACGTCCTGACTTTC
TRBV5-1	TRBD1	-	TRBJ1-2	CASASTAQGVRGYTF	TGCGCCAGCGCCTCGACGGCACAGGGGGTAAGGGGCTACACCTTC
TRBV9	-	-	TRBJ2-1	CASSVGGKGVLNEQFF	TGTGCCAGCAGCGTAGGTGGAAAAGGAGTTCTTAATGAGCAGTTCTTC
TRBV6-5	TRBD2	-	TRBJ2-7	CASSYDGGLGLYEQYF	TGTGCCAGCAGTTACGATGGCGGACTAGGCCTCTACGAGCAGTACTTC
TRBV3-1/TRBV3-2	-	-	TRBJ1-4	CASSPPRTSNEKLFF	TGTGCCAGCAGCCCCCCCCGGACTTCTAATGAAAAACTGTTTTTT
TRBV5-1	-	-	TRBJ1-6	CASSVRNNSPLHF	TGCGCCAGCAGCGTCAGGAATAATTCACCCCTCCACTTT
TRBV7-2	-	-	TRBJ2-1	CASSLFESGQFF	TGTGCCAGCAGCTTATTCGAATCAGGGCAGTTCTTC
TRBV7-2	-	-	TRBJ2-7	CASSLKGQGSYEQYF	TGTGCCAGCAGCTTAAAAGGTCAGGGGTCGTACGAGCAGTACTTC
TRBV4-3	TRBD2	few	TRBJ2-1	CASSQDLLAVSYNEQFF	TGCGCCAGCAGCCAAGATTTACTAGCGGTCTCCTACAATGAGCAGTTCTTC
TRBV5-1	TRBD1	-	TRBJ2-1	CASSPGTGWDEQFF	TGCGCCAGCAGCCCAGGGACAGGGTGGGATGAGCAGTTCTTC
TRBV9	-	-	TRBJ2-7	CASSVSYSSSYEQYF	TGTGCCAGCAGCGTAAGCTATTCAAGCTCCTACGAGCAGTACTTC
TRBV12-3/TRBV12-4	-	-	TRBJ1-1	CASSPQANTEAFF	TGTGCCAGCAGTCCACAGGCGAACACTGAAGCTTTCTTT
TRBV2	-	-	TRBJ2-3	CASSGSPALLNTQYF	TGTGCCAGCAGTGGAAGCCCCGCCCTATTGAACACGCAGTATTTT
TRBV9	-	-	TRBJ2-3	CASSRSTDTQYF	TGTGCCAGCAGCCGGAGCACAGATACGCAGTATTTT
TRBV24-1	-	once	TRBJ1-1	CATSDLQSSEAFF	TGTGCCACCAGTGATTTGCAAAGCTCTGAAGCTTTCTTT